These T cell receptor beta chains were read from a single sample in a study of vaccination and CD4 T cells after COVID-19. TCRdb redid the calling of the PCR reads with MiXCR, one entry per CDR3 protein. The data show 15,000 or so distinct CDR3 sequences, approximately 53% seen once. Which antigens these TCRs recognize remains unknown. Sequencing used CD4+ T cells from blood, cultured in vitro, obtained before SARS-CoV-2 vaccination. Every receptor here comes from a human donor who had recovered from COVID-19. The CDR3 runs from the conserved cysteine through the conserved F or W. A D gene is named only where the DNA matches it firmly. Size is stated for part of the rows, as once, few or many counts, or as a class when the clone is expanded.

>NA|17|TRBV27|NA|TRBJ1-6
TGTGCCAGCAGCTCAAGGGGGACCCTCATCTTGGGGTCACCCCTCCACTTT
CASSSRGTLILGSPLHF
>NA|15|TRBV24-1|NA|TRBJ2-5
TGTGCCACCAGTGACCCAGGGTACCTAGGAGAGACCCAGTACTTC
CATSDPGYLGETQYF
>TRBD1|11|TRBV6-1|few|TRBJ1-2
TGTGCCAGTGACAGGGGCTATGGCTACACCTTC
CASDRGYGYTF
>NA|11|TRBV7-9|NA|TRBJ1-1
TGTGCCAGCAGCATTAACACTGAAGCTTTCTTT
CASSINTEAFF
>TRBD1|15|TRBV7-3|NA|TRBJ1-1
TGTGCCAGCAGCCCCGGGACAGGCCGTAACACTGAAGCTTTCTTT
CASSPGTGRNTEAFF
>NA|15|TRBV14|NA|TRBJ2-3
TGTACCAGCAGCCAAGATCCGGGCGGACCAGATACGCAGTATTTT
CTSSQDPGGPDTQYF
>TRBD1|13|TRBV15|NA|TRBJ1-2
TGTGCCACCAGTAGACAGGGTGCCTCTGGCTACACCTTC
CATSRQGASGYTF
>NA|13|TRBV6-1|NA|TRBJ2-3
TGTGCCAGCTTACAGCGGAGCACAGATACGCAGTATTTT
CASLQRSTDTQYF
>TRBD2|14|TRBV19|few|TRBJ2-1
TGTGCCAGTAGTCGGCTAGCGGGAGGGAATGAGCAGTTCTTC
CASSRLAGGNEQFF
>NA|15|TRBV27|NA|TRBJ2-3
TGTGCCAGCAGTTTGCGCCGAGGGGTAGCCGATACGCAGTATTTT
CASSLRRGVADTQYF
>TRBD1|19|TRBV10-3|NA|TRBJ2-6
TGCGCCATCAGTCCCAATCCGGGACAGGGAAACGCTGGGGCCAACGTCCTGACTTTC
CAISPNPGQGNAGANVLTF